This T cell receptor (beta chain) was retrieved from a study of cytomegalovirus exposure and HLA in healthy donors. The PCR used 60 Vbeta and 13 Jbeta primers. Sequencing used immunoSEQ multiplex PCR; TCRdb keeps in-frame clones, though not all of them. The data contain around 210,000 clones, roughly 84% of them singletons. Germline CDR1 SGHNT, CDR2 YYREEE (reference sequence). The length of the CDR3 is 16 residues. V was pared by 0 bases and J by 5 bases, with 17 bases between. This TCR was sampled from a girl aged 2 to 9 in good health and CMV-seronegative. The genes are TRBV5-4 and TRBJ2-5, with D perhaps TRBD2 (5 bases). The sequencing sample was made of PBMCs. CDR3 nucleotides: TGTGCCAGCAGCTTGGAAAGACTTGAGGAGGAGGAGACCCAGTACTTC. Translating gives CASSLERLEEEETQYF.